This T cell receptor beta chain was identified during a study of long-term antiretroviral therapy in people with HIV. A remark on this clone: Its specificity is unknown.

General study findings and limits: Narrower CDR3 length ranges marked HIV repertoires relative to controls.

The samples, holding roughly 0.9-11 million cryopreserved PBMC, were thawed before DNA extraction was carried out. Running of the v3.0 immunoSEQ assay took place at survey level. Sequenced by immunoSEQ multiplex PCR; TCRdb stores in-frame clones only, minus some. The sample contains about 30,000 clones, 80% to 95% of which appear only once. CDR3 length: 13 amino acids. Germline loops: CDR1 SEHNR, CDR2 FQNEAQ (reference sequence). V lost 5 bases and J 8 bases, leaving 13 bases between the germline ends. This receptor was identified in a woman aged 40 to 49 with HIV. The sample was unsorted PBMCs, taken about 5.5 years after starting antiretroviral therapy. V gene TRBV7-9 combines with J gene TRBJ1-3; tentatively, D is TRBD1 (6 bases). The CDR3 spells CASSQDPGDTIYF. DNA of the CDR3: TGTGCCAGCAGCCAGGACCCAGGGGACACCATATATTTT.